This T cell receptor beta chain was identified during a study of blood T cells in healthy people across ages. The CDR3 is 15 residues long. V was clipped by 6 bases and J by 2 bases; unmatched bases: 9. The V gene's germline CDR1 is DFQATT and CDR2 SNEGSKA (reference sequence). Russia was home to the donors, healthy Caucasian individuals aged roughly 6 to 90. Primed by a sample-barcoded 5' primer and a J-beta primer mix, a second PCR proceeded for roughly 6 to 12 cycles. Every molecule of cDNA carried a tag from a template-switch adaptor with 12 random nucleotides. At least 2.5 million CDR3-containing paired-end reads were obtained per sample. Via MiXCR, TCRdb re-called the 5' RACE reads, giving one row per CDR3 protein. Here the sample spans about 680,000 distinct CDR3 sequences, 45% to 50% being singletons.

The genes are TRBV20-1 and TRBJ2-3; 9 bases line up with TRBD2. The sequence derives from a woman between 55 and 75 years old in good health. The sequenced sample was blood. Here the CDR3 reads CSAWWASGATDTQYF. The CDR3 DNA is TGCAGTGCATGGTGGGCTAGCGGGGCCACAGATACGCAGTATTTT.